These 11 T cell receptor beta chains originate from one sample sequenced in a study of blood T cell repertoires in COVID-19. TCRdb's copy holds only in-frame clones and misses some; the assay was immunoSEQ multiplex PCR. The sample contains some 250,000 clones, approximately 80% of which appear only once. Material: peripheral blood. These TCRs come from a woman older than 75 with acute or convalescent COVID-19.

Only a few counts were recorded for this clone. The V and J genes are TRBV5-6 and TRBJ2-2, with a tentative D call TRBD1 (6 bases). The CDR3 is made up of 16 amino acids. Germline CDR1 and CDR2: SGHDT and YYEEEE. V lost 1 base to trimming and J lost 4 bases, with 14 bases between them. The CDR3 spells CASSLMGTGSTGELFF. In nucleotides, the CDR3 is TGTGCCAGCAGCTTGATGGGAACAGGGAGCACCGGGGAGCTGTTTTTT.

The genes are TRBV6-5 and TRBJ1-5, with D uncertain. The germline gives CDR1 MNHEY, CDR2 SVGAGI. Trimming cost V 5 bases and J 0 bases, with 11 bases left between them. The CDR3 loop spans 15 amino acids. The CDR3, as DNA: TGTGCCAGCAGTCAACAGCCGTATAGCAATCAGCCCCAGCATTTT. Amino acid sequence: CASSQQPYSNQPQHF.

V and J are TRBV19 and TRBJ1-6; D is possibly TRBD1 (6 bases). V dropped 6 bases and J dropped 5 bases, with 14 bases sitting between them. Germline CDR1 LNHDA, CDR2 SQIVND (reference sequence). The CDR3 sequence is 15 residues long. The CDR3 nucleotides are TGTGCCAGTAGGGACTGGACAGTAGATAATTCACCCCTCCACTTT. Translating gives CASRDWTVDNSPLHF.

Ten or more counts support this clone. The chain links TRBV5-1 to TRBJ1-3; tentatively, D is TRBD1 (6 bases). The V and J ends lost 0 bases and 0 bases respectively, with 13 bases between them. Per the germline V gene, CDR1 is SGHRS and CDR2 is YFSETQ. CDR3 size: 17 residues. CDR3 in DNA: TGCGCCAGCAGCTTGGGGGGACACCAGAGCTCTGGAAACACCATATATTTT. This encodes CASSLGGHQSSGNTIYF.

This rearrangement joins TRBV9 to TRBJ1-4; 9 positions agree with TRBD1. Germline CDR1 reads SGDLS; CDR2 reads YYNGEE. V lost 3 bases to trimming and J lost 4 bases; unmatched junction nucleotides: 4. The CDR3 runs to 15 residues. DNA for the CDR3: TGTGCCAGCAGCGATGGGACAGGGATTAATGAAAAACTGTTTTTT. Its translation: CASSDGTGINEKLFF.

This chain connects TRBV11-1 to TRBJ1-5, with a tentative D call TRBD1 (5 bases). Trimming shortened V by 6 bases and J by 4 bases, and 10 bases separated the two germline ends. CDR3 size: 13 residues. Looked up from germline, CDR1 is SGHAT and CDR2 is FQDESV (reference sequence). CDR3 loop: CASSRGENQPQHF. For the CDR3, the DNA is TGTGCCAGCAGTCGGGGGGAGAATCAGCCCCAGCATTTT. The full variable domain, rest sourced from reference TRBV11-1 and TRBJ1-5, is EAEVAQSPRYKITEKSQAVAFWCDPISGHATLYWYRQILGQGPELLVQFQDESVVDDSQLPKDRFSAERLKGVDSTLKIQPAELGDSAMYLCASSRGENQPQHFGDGTRLSIL.

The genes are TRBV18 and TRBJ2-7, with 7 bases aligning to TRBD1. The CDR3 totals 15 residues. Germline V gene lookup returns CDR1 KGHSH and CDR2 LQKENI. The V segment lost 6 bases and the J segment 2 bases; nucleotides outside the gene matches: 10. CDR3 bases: TGTGCCAGCTCTCAAGGACAGGCCGATGCCTACGAGCAGTACTTC. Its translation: CASSQGQADAYEQYF.

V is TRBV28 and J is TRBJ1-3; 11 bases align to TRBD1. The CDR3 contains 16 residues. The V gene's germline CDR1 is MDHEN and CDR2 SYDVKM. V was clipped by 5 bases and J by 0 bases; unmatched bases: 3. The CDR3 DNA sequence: TGTGCCAGCAGTCGGACAGGGGGCCACTCTGGAAACACCATATATTTT. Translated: CASSRTGGHSGNTIYF.

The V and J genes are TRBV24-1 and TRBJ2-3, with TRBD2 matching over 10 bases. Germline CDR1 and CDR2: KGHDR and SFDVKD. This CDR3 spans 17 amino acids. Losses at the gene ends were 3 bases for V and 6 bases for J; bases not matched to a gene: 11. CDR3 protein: CATSDRASGGNGDTQYF. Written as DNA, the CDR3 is TGTGCCACCAGTGATAGGGCTAGCGGGGGAAACGGGGATACGCAGTATTTT.

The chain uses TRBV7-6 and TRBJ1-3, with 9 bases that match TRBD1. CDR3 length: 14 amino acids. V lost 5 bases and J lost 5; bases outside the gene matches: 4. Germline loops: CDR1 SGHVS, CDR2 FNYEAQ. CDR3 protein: CASSPGQGRNTIYF. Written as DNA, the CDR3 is TGTGCCAGCAGCCCCGGACAGGGGCGAAACACCATATATTTT.

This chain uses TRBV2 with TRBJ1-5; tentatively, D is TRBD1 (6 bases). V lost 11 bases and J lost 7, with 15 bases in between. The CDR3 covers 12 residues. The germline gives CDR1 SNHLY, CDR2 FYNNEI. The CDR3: CASGGLEQPQHF. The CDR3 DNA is TGTGCCTCCGGGGGGCTGGAACAGCCCCAGCATTTT.